Listed here is a single T cell receptor (beta chain). Its specificity is unknown. Other DNA sequences within the sample encode an identical CDR3. This specimen comes from a study of graft-versus-host responses after intestinal transplantation. This table comes from immunoSEQ multiplex PCR, and its TCRdb copy is limited to in-frame clones, with some not included. The repertoire consists of 60,000 to 80,000 clones, with about 90% occurring once and the leading ten covering 1.3%. The CDR3 sequence is 12 residues long. The germline V gene encodes CDR1 SGHDT and CDR2 YYEEEE. Trimming cost V 5 bases and J 9 bases; bases outside gene matches: 5.

This TCR was recovered from a human donor who received an intestinal transplant. This rearrangement joins TRBV5-6 to TRBJ2-1; 7 bases line up with TRBD2. Sequenced material: unstimulated CD8+ T cells sorted from spleen or lymph node cells, taken before intestinal transplant. CDR3 nucleotide sequence: TGTGCCAGCAGTCTGGGCGGGGGTGAGCAGTTCTTC. Protein: CASSLGGGEQFF.